This T cell receptor beta chain was recorded in a study of Ad26.COV2.S vaccination and SARS-CoV-2 variants. Study-wide points: Reports say spike-specific CD8+ and CD4+ T cell responses covered substantial breadth after vaccination. TCR breadth and depth analyses may have underestimated total T cell responses. Similar non-spike TCR breadth was observed in recipients of vaccine and of placebo.

V was clipped by 3 bases and J by 2 bases, with 10 bases between them. This CDR3 spans 14 amino acids. The germline V gene encodes CDR1 PRHDT and CDR2 FYEKMQ (reference sequence). Sequencing used immunoSEQ multiplex PCR; TCRdb keeps in-frame clones, though not all of them. The repertoire includes around 250,000 clones, roughly nine tenths of them detected once, and roughly 3% sits in the top ten. With respect to this clone: Its antigen is currently unknown.

Treatment defined: 15 to 20 received Ad26.COV2.S at low or high dose, single or two shots; roughly five received placebo; per-sample allocation not given. Repertoires come from day 63 after the first vaccine or placebo injection. The sample here was peripheral blood, taken in a trial of Ad26.COV2.S vaccine versus placebo. The chain is built from TRBV13 and TRBJ1-1, with D tentatively TRBD1 (6 bases). The TCR comes from a person aged 18-60 years who received the Ad26.COV2.S COVID-19 vaccine or a placebo. The CDR3 reads CASSLTGQNTEAFF. The CDR3 DNA follows: TGTGCCAGCAGCTTGACAGGTCAAAACACTGAAGCTTTCTTT.